The source of this TCR beta chain is a study of blood T cell repertoires in COVID-19. The wider study: Some COVID-19 samples were acute and others convalescent; all came from the United States, Italy and Spain.

Original data processing: Quantification of nucleated cells was approximated via reference gene primer amplification. The repertoire was sequenced with immunoSEQ multiplex PCR; TCRdb's copy has only in-frame clones and lacks some. The D gene and trimming were derived from the DNA, and the V and J assignments and clone size from that table. The data show under 150,000 clones, roughly 90% seen once. Losses at the gene ends were 3 bases for V and 11 bases for J; bases not matched to a gene: 7. CDR1 is SGHRS, CDR2 YFSETQ, per germline. The CDR3 covers 12 residues. This chain joins TRBV5-1 and TRBJ2-5; 7 nucleotides line up with TRBD2. The origin of this receptor is a man in his 60s with COVID-19, enrolled during active disease. Source material: peripheral blood. Here the CDR3 DNA reads TGCGCCAGCAGCTCTGGACTAGTGGAGCAGTACTTC. Protein product: CASSSGLVEQYF.